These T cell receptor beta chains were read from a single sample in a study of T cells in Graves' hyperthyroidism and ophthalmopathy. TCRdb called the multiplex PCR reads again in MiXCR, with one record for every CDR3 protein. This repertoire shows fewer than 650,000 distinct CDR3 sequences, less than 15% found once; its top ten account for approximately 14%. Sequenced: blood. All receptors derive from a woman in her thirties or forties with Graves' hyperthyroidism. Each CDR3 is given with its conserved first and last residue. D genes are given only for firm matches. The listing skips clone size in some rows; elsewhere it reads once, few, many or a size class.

TGTGCCAGCAGCCAAGGACTGTCGGGGGGAAGTCTAGCGGGAGTTTTCGAGCAGTACTTC,CASSQGLSGGSLAGVFEQYF,TRBV3-1,TRBD2,TRBJ2-7,-
TGTGCCAGCAGCCCCCAGGCGCGCGATCTGGCTTTCTTT,CASSPQARDLAFF,TRBV9,-,TRBJ1-1,-
TGTGCCAGCAGCTTAGTTCGGTCAGGAGGCCAAGAGACCCAGTACTTC,CASSLVRSGGQETQYF,TRBV7-9,-,TRBJ2-5,-
TGTGCCAGCAGCCTTTCCCGGGACCCTCTCAATGAGCAGTTCTTC,CASSLSRDPLNEQFF,TRBV7-8,-,TRBJ2-1,many
TGTGCCAGCAGCTTCCAGGCGGGATTACGCGGCGAGCAGTACTTC,CASSFQAGLRGEQYF,TRBV28,-,TRBJ2-7,many
TGCAGTGCTAGAGTCCCCGGGACTAGCGAGGGAGAGACCCAGTACTTC,CSARVPGTSEGETQYF,TRBV20-1,TRBD2,TRBJ2-5,-
TGTGCCTGGAGTGAAGGACTAGCGGCCTACGAGCAGTACTTC,CAWSEGLAAYEQYF,TRBV30,TRBD2,TRBJ2-7,many
TGTGCCAGCAGTTTATTTGGGGACAGGGTAGAAGCGTATACGCAGTATTTT,CASSLFGDRVEAYTQYF,TRBV28,TRBD1,TRBJ2-3,-
TGTGCCAGCAGCCCGCTCGGGGGAGCGAACACTGAAGCTTTCTTT,CASSPLGGANTEAFF,TRBV28,-,TRBJ1-1,many
TGTGCCAGCAGTTTACGACAGAGCTCTGGAAACACCATATATTTT,CASSLRQSSGNTIYF,TRBV12-3/TRBV12-4,-,TRBJ1-3,many
TGCGCCAGCAGCCAAGTACCCAATCAGCCCCAGCATTTT,CASSQVPNQPQHF,TRBV4-1,-,TRBJ1-5,few
TGTGCCAGCAGCCTTTATAGGGCCGGCGCAAGCTCCTACAATGAGCAGTTCTTC,CASSLYRAGASSYNEQFF,TRBV7-8,-,TRBJ2-1,many
TGCGCCAGCAGCTTTCTAGCGGAGAACCAAGAGACCCAGTACTTC,CASSFLAENQETQYF,TRBV5-1,TRBD2,TRBJ2-5,-
TGTGCCAGCAGGACCTTCGGGAACGTGGGCAATGAGCAGTTCTTC,CASRTFGNVGNEQFF,TRBV12-3/TRBV12-4,-,TRBJ2-1,many
TGTGCCAGCAGCCTAGGGACTAGCGGGAAAAATGAGCAGTTCTTC,CASSLGTSGKNEQFF,TRBV5-5,TRBD2,TRBJ2-1,many
TGTGCCAGCAAACCGCCAACCGGGACTAGCGGGACGGGGACGCAGTATTTT,CASKPPTGTSGTGTQYF,TRBV12-3/TRBV12-4,TRBD2,TRBJ2-3,many
TGTGCCAGCAGCTCTGGACAGGGGGCGACTGAGCAGTTCTTC,CASSSGQGATEQFF,TRBV7-2,TRBD1,TRBJ2-1,many
TGCAGTGTCCTGGGACAGAAGAATGAAAAACTGTTTTTT,CSVLGQKNEKLFF,TRBV20-1,TRBD1,TRBJ1-4,-
TGCAGTGTGTCAGGGGGCGCCTACAATGAGCAGTTCTTC,CSVSGGAYNEQFF,TRBV20-1,TRBD1,TRBJ2-1,many
TGTGCCAGCTCGCCGGCCGGGACAGGGGGCGGGGAGCAGTACTTC,CASSPAGTGGGEQYF,TRBV18,TRBD1,TRBJ2-7,many
TGTGCCAGCAGGTTGACGGGACTAGCGGAGAATGAGCAGTTCTTC,CASRLTGLAENEQFF,TRBV6-1,TRBD2,TRBJ2-1,few
TGTGCCAGTAGCCTCGAACAGGGGGTTGTGAACACTGAAGCTTTCTTT,CASSLEQGVVNTEAFF,TRBV19,TRBD1,TRBJ1-1,-
TGTGCCAGCAAGGAGACGGGAGCGGGCGAGCAGTACTTC,CASKETGAGEQYF,TRBV2,-,TRBJ2-7,many
TGTGCCAGCAGCCATCTAGCGGGAGGCAACAATGAGCAGTTCTTC,CASSHLAGGNNEQFF,TRBV3-1,TRBD2,TRBJ2-1,many
TGTGCCAGCAGTTACTCGTCACTAGCGGGAGGAGGGGGCCAAGAGACCCAGTACTTC,CASSYSSLAGGGGQETQYF,TRBV6-5,TRBD2,TRBJ2-5,many
TGTGCCAGCAGCCCTACAGGGAATGGGGCACAAGAGACCCAGTACTTC,CASSPTGNGAQETQYF,TRBV7-9,-,TRBJ2-5,-
TGTGCCAGTACTTGGGGCAACGAGCAGTACTTC,CASTWGNEQYF,TRBV19,-,TRBJ2-7,-
TGTGCCAGCAGTGCTACTCTAGCTGCCTCCTACAATGAGCAGTTCTTC,CASSATLAASYNEQFF,TRBV28,-,TRBJ2-1,many
TGTGCCAGCAGTTCTATTCCCTCGGACAGGGGCACTGAAGCTTTCTTT,CASSSIPSDRGTEAFF,TRBV12-3/TRBV12-4,TRBD1,TRBJ1-1,-
TGTGCCAGCAGTTTGATCCAAGAGACCCAGTACTTC,CASSLIQETQYF,TRBV12-3/TRBV12-4,-,TRBJ2-5,many
TGTGCCAGCAGTTCAGACTACCCCCTTGGTGAGCAGTTCTTC,CASSSDYPLGEQFF,TRBV6-1,-,TRBJ2-1,many
TGTGCCAGCAGTTACTCCCTCGGGGAGGGAAGTCAGCCCCAGCATTTT,CASSYSLGEGSQPQHF,TRBV27,-,TRBJ1-5,-
TGTGCCAGCAGTCGGTTAGAGAGGACTGAAGCTTTCTTT,CASSRLERTEAFF,TRBV2,-,TRBJ1-1,few
TGTGCCAGCAGTTCTAGACAGGAGATCAATTCACCCCTCCACTTT,CASSSRQEINSPLHF,TRBV11-2,-,TRBJ1-6,few
TGCAGCGTTGACCACCCGCGACAGGGATCTATTTTAGGCTACACCTTC,CSVDHPRQGSILGYTF,TRBV29-1,TRBD1,TRBJ1-2,-
TGCAGTGCTAGAGATTTAGCGGGATTGGCCAGAGTGGGTGCGAATGAGCAGTTCTTC,CSARDLAGLARVGANEQFF,TRBV20-1,TRBD2,TRBJ2-1,many
TGTGCCAGCAGCTCCCATCCCCAAGAGACCCAGTACTTC,CASSSHPQETQYF,TRBV5-6,-,TRBJ2-5,-
TGTGCCAGCAGTGAAAATACCGGGACAGGGGGTTCCTCGATACTCTACAATGAGCAGTTCTTC,CASSENTGTGGSSILYNEQFF,TRBV6-1,TRBD1,TRBJ2-1,-
TGTGCCAGCAGCTCAAGATTTACTAGCGAACTCACAGATACGCAGTATTTT,CASSSRFTSELTDTQYF,TRBV9,TRBD2,TRBJ2-3,few
TGTGCCAGCAGCTTAGTTGGGCTGAACACTGAAGCTTTCTTT,CASSLVGLNTEAFF,TRBV7-8,-,TRBJ1-1,many
TGTGCCAGCAGTTTTAGTGCAACAAGCAATCAGCCCCAGCATTTT,CASSFSATSNQPQHF,TRBV12-3/TRBV12-4,-,TRBJ1-5,many
TGTGCCAGCAGTTACCGGTTTGAGCAGTTCTTC,CASSYRFEQFF,TRBV6-5,-,TRBJ2-1,-
TGTGCCAGCAGTCCCCGTGACAGGGGGCCTAAATACATTCAGTACTTC,CASSPRDRGPKYIQYF,TRBV12-3/TRBV12-4,TRBD1,TRBJ2-4,few
TGTGCCGCCTCGTTCGGACTAGCTGGCACCGGGGAGCTGTTTTTT,CAASFGLAGTGELFF,TRBV10-3,TRBD2,TRBJ2-2,many
TGCAGTGCTAGGGCCCCAGGAGGCACGAGCACTGAAGCTTTCTTT,CSARAPGGTSTEAFF,TRBV20-1,-,TRBJ1-1,-
TGTGCCAGCAGTCAGACAGGGGCTGGCGAGCAGTACTTC,CASSQTGAGEQYF,TRBV12-3/TRBV12-4,TRBD1,TRBJ2-7,many
TGTGCCAGCTCACTAGGACTAGCGGGAGTGGATGAGCAGTTCTTC,CASSLGLAGVDEQFF,TRBV18,TRBD2,TRBJ2-1,many
TGCAGTGCTAGAGATAGTGTACTAGCGGGACAGATGAATGAGCAGTTCTTC,CSARDSVLAGQMNEQFF,TRBV20-1,TRBD2,TRBJ2-1,many
TGTGCCAGCAGTACCTTAAACCAGCCCCAGCATTTT,CASSTLNQPQHF,TRBV27,-,TRBJ1-5,-
TGTGCCAGCAGCCCGACTAGCGGGAGGCCAAACAATGAGCAGTTCTTC,CASSPTSGRPNNEQFF,TRBV3-1,TRBD2,TRBJ2-1,many
TGCGCCAGCCAGACAGACAACCGCTACGAGCAGTACTTC,CASQTDNRYEQYF,TRBV5-1,-,TRBJ2-7,-
TGCAGTGGACTAGCGGGAGGGATCTACGAGCAGTACTTC,CSGLAGGIYEQYF,TRBV20-1,TRBD2,TRBJ2-7,many
TGTGCCAGCACACGACCTCATAGCACAGATACGCAGTATTTT,CASTRPHSTDTQYF,TRBV28,-,TRBJ2-3,many
TGTGCCAGCAGCTTAGACAGGGGGCTGACCGGGGAGCTGTTTTTT,CASSLDRGLTGELFF,TRBV7-2,TRBD1,TRBJ2-2,many
TGTGCCAGCGGGACAAGGGGCTCCTACAATGAGCAGTTCTTC,CASGTRGSYNEQFF,TRBV6-1,-,TRBJ2-1,many
TGTGCCAGCAGTTCATCCGGGACGCCCACCGGGGAGCTGTTTTTT,CASSSSGTPTGELFF,TRBV28,-,TRBJ2-2,many
TGCAGCGTTGAAGAGCGGACAGGGGGCCTTCGAGGAAACTATGGCTACACCTTC,CSVEERTGGLRGNYGYTF,TRBV29-1,TRBD1,TRBJ1-2,-
TGCGCCAGCAGCCTCCTGGGACTAGCGGAAGAGACCCAGTACTTC,CASSLLGLAEETQYF,TRBV10-2,TRBD2,TRBJ2-5,few
TGCGCCAGCATAATGGACGGATCATACAATGAGCAGTTCTTC,CASIMDGSYNEQFF,TRBV10-2,-,TRBJ2-1,few
TGTGCCAGCAGCCAGGAGGGCGGGGAGCTGTTTTTT,CASSQEGGELFF,TRBV4-2,-,TRBJ2-2,-